These 21 T cell receptor beta chains share one sample of origin, sequenced in a study of early T cells in non-severe SARS-CoV-2 infection. TCRdb recomputed calls from the 5' RACE reads with MiXCR, one row per CDR3 protein. The sample contains some 80,000 distinct CDR3 sequences, 10% to 15% of which appear only once. The sample here was whole blood, taken at baseline. Receptors originate from an adult who was a healthcare worker with PCR-confirmed SARS-CoV-2 infection or an uninfected control (not recorded which). The donor label of this sample is uncertain.

This clonotype was recorded many times. The chain employs TRBV4-1 and TRBJ2-5; TRBD1 or TRBD2 may be the D gene (6 bases each). CDR1 and CDR2 (germline): MGHRA, YSYEKL. V was shortened by 3 bases and J by 0 bases, with 14 bases between the two germline ends. CDR3 length: 16 amino acids. The CDR3 protein is CASSQSGARYQETQYF. The CDR3 nucleotides are TGCGCCAGCAGCCAGTCGGGGGCTAGGTACCAAGAGACCCAGTACTTC.

This clonotype occurred many times. The V gene is TRBV20-1, the J gene TRBJ1-4; unclear D gene. Trimming took 7 bases from V and 2 from J, leaving 5 bases between them. Per germline, CDR1 DFQATT and CDR2 SNEGSKA (reference sequence). The CDR3 length is 11 residues. CDR3 residues: CSVETNEKLFF. CDR3 DNA: TGCAGTGTAGAGACTAATGAAAAACTGTTTTTT.

This clonotype has at least ten counts. The CDR3 bases are TGTGCCAGCAGTGAAGGAAGGGGCGGGGAGCAGTACTTC. It specifies CASSEGRGGEQYF. The J gene is TRBJ2-7, the V gene TRBV25-1; D possibly uses TRBD1 or TRBD2 (5 bases each). Germline V gene sequence: CDR1 MGHDK, CDR2 SYGVNS. The CDR3 loop spans 13 amino acids. Deletions cut 2 bases from V and 7 bases from J, with 12 bases between.

This clonotype occurred many times. V and J are TRBV27 and TRBJ2-1; TRBD2 aligns across 7 bases. Trimming cost V 4 bases and J 10 bases; bases outside gene matches: 10. From germline, CDR1 is MNHEY and CDR2 SMNVEV (reference sequence). CDR3 length: 14 residues. Written as DNA, the CDR3 is TGTGCCAGCAGTTGGAGCGGGGCCCGGATGGAGCAGTTCTTC. It codes for CASSWSGARMEQFF.

This rearrangement joins TRBV4-1 to TRBJ2-1; a possible D gene is TRBD1 (5 bases). CDR3 length equals 16 residues. In germline, CDR1 is MGHRA, CDR2 YSYEKL. V was cut by 4 bases and J by 4 bases, with 17 bases left in between. The CDR3 region has the DNA TGCGCCAGCAGCCGGCTAAGCCAGGGTGGGTACAATGAGCAGTTCTTC. This codes for CASSRLSQGGYNEQFF.

This clonotype was counted only a few times. The CDR3 DNA reads as TGTGCCAGCAGTCGGACGGTGAACACTGAAGCTTTCTTT. It translates to CASSRTVNTEAFF. The rearrangement joins TRBV6-1 to TRBJ1-1, with unresolved D. V was clipped by 5 bases and J by 0 bases, with 7 bases between them. The CDR3 is 13 residues long. Germline V gene data show CDR1 as MNHNS and CDR2 as SASEGT.

This clonotype came up many times. This chain's CDR3 is CSALPGNGYTF. The CDR3 DNA reads TGCAGTGCGCTACCGGGGAATGGCTACACCTTC. J is TRBJ1-2 and V is TRBV20-1, with D hard to call. The CDR3 is made up of 11 amino acids. Germline V lookup: CDR1 DFQATT, CDR2 SNEGSKA (reference sequence). V was pared by 6 bases and J by 6 bases, with 11 bases between.

The table lists this clonotype with a few counts. The chain carries TRBV5-1 and TRBJ1-1; 9 nucleotides agree with TRBD1. The CDR3 has 15 amino acids. V lost 4 bases and J lost 11; bases outside the gene matches: 15. Germline V lookup: CDR1 SGHRS, CDR2 YFSETQ. CDR3 loop: CASSLTQGARGGAFF. The CDR3 DNA follows: TGCGCCAGCAGCCTCACACAGGGGGCCCGGGGCGGGGCTTTCTTT.

This clonotype was counted between two and nine times. The gene calls are TRBV2 and TRBJ1-2; D possibly corresponds to TRBD1 (6 bases). CDR1 and CDR2 from the germline V gene are SNHLY and FYNNEI. This CDR3 spans 12 amino acids. V lost 7 bases and J 7 bases, leaving 13 bases between the germline ends. Here the CDR3 DNA reads TGTGCCAGCACCGGAGACAGGACTGGCTACACCTTC. Residues: CASTGDRTGYTF.

The J gene is TRBJ1-2, the V gene TRBV5-4; D might be TRBD1 (5 bases). The germline CDR1 and CDR2 sequences are SGHNT and YYREEE (reference sequence). Trimming removed 0 bases at V and 2 bases at J, with 5 bases between. The CDR3 sequence is 13 residues long. CDR3 region: CASSLAGNYGYTF. The CDR3 coding sequence is TGTGCCAGCAGCTTGGCAGGGAACTATGGCTACACCTTC.

This clonotype was observed many times. The chain employs TRBV5-1 and TRBJ2-3; D is undetermined. This CDR3 is built from 13 residues. CDR1 and CDR2 from the germline V gene are SGHRS and YFSETQ. V lost 0 bases to trimming and J lost 5 bases, with 7 bases between them. The CDR3 sequence: CASSLGRLDTQYF. CDR3 bases: TGCGCCAGCAGCTTGGGACGGCTAGATACGCAGTATTTT.

The chain uses TRBV12-5 and TRBJ1-6, with 7 bases fitting TRBD1. The V gene end was trimmed by 6 bases and the J gene end by 0 bases; junction bases not matched to a gene: 11. This CDR3 has 18 amino acids. Looked up from germline, CDR1 is LGHNT and CDR2 is FRNRAP. CDR3 DNA: TGTGCTAGTGGAGATTCCGGGACAGCCTTCTCCTATAATTCACCCCTCCACTTT. The encoded protein is CASGDSGTAFSYNSPLHF.

This clonotype was seen a handful of times. This chain uses TRBV7-2 with TRBJ1-2; possible D gene TRBD1, 5 bases. The V end lost 1 base, the J end lost 3 bases, and 12 bases lay between the germline ends. The CDR3 runs 15 residues. The germline V gene encodes CDR1 SGHTA and CDR2 FQGNSA. CDR3 coding DNA: TGTGCCAGCAGCTTAGAGGCAGGGCGGGACTATGGCTACACCTTC. As protein: CASSLEAGRDYGYTF.

This chain joins TRBV20-1 and TRBJ1-5, with a possible D match to TRBD1 (5 bases). This CDR3 is built from 13 residues. Trimming pared 3 bases from V and 4 bases from J, leaving 10 bases between. Germline V gene data show CDR1 as DFQATT and CDR2 as SNEGSKA (reference sequence). The CDR3 DNA reads as TGCAGTGCTAGGGGGACTTTTAATCAGCCCCAGCATTTT. It yields the protein CSARGTFNQPQHF.

This clonotype showed up many times. The CDR3 DNA is TGTGCCAGCACCCGGGACAGGAGCACCGGGGAGCTGTTTTTT. Translated: CASTRDRSTGELFF. The chain is built from TRBV7-2 and TRBJ2-2; TRBD1 matches 8 bases. Unmatched junction bases numbered 5, after V lost 7 bases and J lost 4 bases. The CDR3 runs to 14 residues. Germline CDR1 reads SGHTA; CDR2 reads FQGNSA.

This clonotype was observed a handful of times. The genes are TRBV7-8 and TRBJ2-3; 10 bases fit TRBD2. The CDR3 totals 18 residues. With 5 bases clipped from V and 3 bases from J, the junction kept 14 bases outside the gene matches. CDR1 is SGHVS and CDR2 is FQNEAQ in the germline V gene. The CDR3 reads CASSLWRVAGGKTDTQYF. CDR3 nucleotide sequence: TGTGCCAGCAGCCTCTGGAGGGTAGCGGGGGGCAAGACAGATACGCAGTATTTT. Filled out from reference TRBV7-8 and TRBJ2-3, the complete variable domain reads GAGVSQSPRYKVAKRGQDVALRCDPISGHVSLFWYQQALGQGPEFLTYFQNEAQLDKSGLPSDRFFAERPEGSVSTLKIQRTQQEDSAVYLCASSLWRVAGGKTDTQYFGPGTRLTVL.

This clonotype was counted only a few times. The chain joins TRBV30 to TRBJ2-7; D is uncertain. V shed 1 base and J shed 2 bases, with 3 bases lying between them. CDR1 is GTSNPN and CDR2 is SVGIG in the germline V gene (reference sequence). The CDR3 length is 11 residues. CDR3 protein: CAWSDAYEQYF. The CDR3 nucleotides are TGTGCCTGGAGTGATGCCTACGAGCAGTACTTC.

This sequence joins TRBV5-6 and TRBJ2-5, with unresolved D. The CDR3 spans 15 residues. Germline V gives CDR1 SGHDT, CDR2 YYEEEE. With 1 base removed from V and 0 bases from J, the gap between germline ends came to 10 bases. The CDR3 DNA reads TGTGCCAGCAGCTTGTTTCCAGGCCACCAAGAGACCCAGTACTTC. Translated, it gives CASSLFPGHQETQYF.

This chain links TRBV5-1 with TRBJ2-3; 9 bases agree with TRBD2. CDR1 and CDR2 (germline): SGHRS, YFSETQ. Trimming took 2 bases from V and 3 from J; bases not matched to a gene: 10. The CDR3 has 17 amino acids. The CDR3 region has the DNA TGCGCCAGCAGCTTAATAAGAGCGGGGGGCCAAACAGATACGCAGTATTTT. Translating gives CASSLIRAGGQTDTQYF.

The chain employs TRBV3-1 and TRBJ2-1; D gene ambiguous. The length of the CDR3 is 13 residues. The V gene lost 5 bases and the J gene lost 5 bases, with 10 bases spanning the gap. Germline values: CDR1 LGHDT, CDR2 YNNKEL (reference sequence). The CDR3 reads CASSSRTDNEQFF. CDR3 sequence (DNA): TGTGCCAGCAGCTCCCGGACCGACAATGAGCAGTTCTTC.

Details on this clonotype: Being one base from a much bigger clone, this may be a read error. The chain recombines TRBV2 with TRBJ1-2; tentatively, D is TRBD1 (5 bases). The CDR3 sequence is 13 residues long. Per the germline V gene, CDR1 is SNHLY and CDR2 is FYNNEI. CDR3 coding DNA: TGTGCCAGCAGTGGTGATCAGGGAGGTGGCTACTCCTTC. Translating gives CASSGDQGGGYSF.